This TCR beta chain stems from a study of cytomegalovirus exposure and HLA in healthy donors. Overall study context: Later, an analysis reported that the approximately 120 validation repertoires had used the same platform as the roughly 680 first-cohort repertoires.

Whole-study results and caveats: The TCR clusters that emerged in the first cohort tended, a later analysis found, to co-occur in the 95 to 150 validation repertoires. Most TCR sequences were rare, but some public TCRs occurred in many donors. It was 160 or so TCR beta chains that were listed as cytomegalovirus-associated.

Notes on this clone: As yet, its antigen is unknown.

Measured with immunoSEQ multiplex PCR; TCRdb has only the in-frame clones, and not every one. The sample lists 190,000 or so clones, roughly 88% occurring once. Trimming removed 5 bases from V and 6 bases from J; junction bases left unmatched: 3. CDR1 is MNHNS, CDR2 SASEGT, per germline. The length of the CDR3 is 13 residues. Material: PBMCs. The source is a woman in her twenties or thirties in good health and CMV-seropositive. This sequence joins TRBV6-1 and TRBJ2-4; TRBD1 agrees at 8 bases. The CDR3 reads CASSRTGTNIQYF. The CDR3 DNA reads as TGTGCCAGCAGTCGGACAGGGACAAACATTCAGTACTTC.